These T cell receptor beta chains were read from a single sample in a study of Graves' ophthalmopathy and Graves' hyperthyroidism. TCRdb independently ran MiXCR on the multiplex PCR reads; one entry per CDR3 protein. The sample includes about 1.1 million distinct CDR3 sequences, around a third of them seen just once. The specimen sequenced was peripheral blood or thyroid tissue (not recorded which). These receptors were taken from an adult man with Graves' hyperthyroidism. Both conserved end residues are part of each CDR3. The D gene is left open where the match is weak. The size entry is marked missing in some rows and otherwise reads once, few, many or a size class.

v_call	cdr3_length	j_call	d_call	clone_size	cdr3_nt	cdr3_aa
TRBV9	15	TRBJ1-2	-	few	TGTGCCAGCAGCACCGACCCGGGTTTTGGCTATGGCTACACCTTC	CASSTDPGFGYGYTF
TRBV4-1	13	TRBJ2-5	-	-	TGCGCCAGCAGCTCCCGGGAGTTGGAGACCCAGTACTTC	CASSSRELETQYF
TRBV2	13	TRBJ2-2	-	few	TGTGCCAGCAAGGTCACGGTCCCCGGGGAGCTGTTTTTT	CASKVTVPGELFF
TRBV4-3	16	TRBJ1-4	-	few	TGCGCCAGCAGCCCCAGACAGACTCAAGGCTGGGAAAAACTGTTTTTT	CASSPRQTQGWEKLFF
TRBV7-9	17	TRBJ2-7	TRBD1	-	TGTGCCAGCAGCTTAGTACTGAGGGCAGGGGGCTCCTACGAGCAGTACTTC	CASSLVLRAGGSYEQYF
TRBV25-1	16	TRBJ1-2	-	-	TGTGCCAGCTCCCTAAGACAGGAAACCTCTGACTATGGCTACACCTTC	CASSLRQETSDYGYTF
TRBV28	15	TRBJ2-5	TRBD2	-	TGTGCCAGCAGTTCCCCGGGGGGGGTGACAGAGACCCAGTACTTC	CASSSPGGVTETQYF
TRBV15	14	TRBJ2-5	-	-	TGTGCCACCAGCAAGGGATTTGGGGTAGAGACCCAGTACTTC	CATSKGFGVETQYF
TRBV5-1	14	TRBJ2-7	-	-	TGCGCCAGCAGCGCCCCCGGGGTGTCCTACGAGGAGTACTTC	CASSAPGVSYEEYF
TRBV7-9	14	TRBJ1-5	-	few	TGTGCCAGCAGTCCGCGACACCGCAATCAGCCCCAGCATTTT	CASSPRHRNQPQHF
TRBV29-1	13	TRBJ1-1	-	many	TGCAGCGTTGAAGCTCAGGGGCGGGCTGAAGCTTTCTTT	CSVEAQGRAEAFF
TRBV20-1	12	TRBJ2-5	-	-	TGCAGTGCCGAGGGAGGTTGGGAGACCCAGTACTTC	CSAEGGWETQYF
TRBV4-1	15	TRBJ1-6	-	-	TGCGCCAGCAGCCAAGTGACAGTGGAAAATTCACCCCTCCACTTT	CASSQVTVENSPLHF
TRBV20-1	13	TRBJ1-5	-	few	TGCAGTGGCTCATGGGGACCCACTCAGCCCCAGCATTTT	CSGSWGPTQPQHF
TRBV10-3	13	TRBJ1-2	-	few	TGTGCCATCGGACAGCACCTTAACTATGGCTACACCTTC	CAIGQHLNYGYTF
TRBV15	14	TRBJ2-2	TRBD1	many	TGTGCCACCAGTAGACAGGGGGTCACCGGGGAGCTGTTTTTT	CATSRQGVTGELFF
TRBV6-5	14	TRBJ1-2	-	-	TGTGCCAGCAGTTACGGGGGCAGTAACTATGGCTACACCTTC	CASSYGGSNYGYTF
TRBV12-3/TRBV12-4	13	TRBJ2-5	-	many	TGTGCCACCAACGACGGTAACCAAGAGACCCAGTACTTC	CATNDGNQETQYF
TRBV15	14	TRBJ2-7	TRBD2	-	TGTGCCACAACCCCGACTAGCGCCAACTACGAGCAGTACTTC	CATTPTSANYEQYF
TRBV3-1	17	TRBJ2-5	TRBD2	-	TGTGCCAGCAGCCAAGATCGCGGACTAGCTGTACGCGAGACCCAGTACTTC	CASSQDRGLAVRETQYF
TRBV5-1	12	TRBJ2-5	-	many	TGTGCCAGCAGTACCACAGGGGAGACCCAGTACTTC	CASSTTGETQYF
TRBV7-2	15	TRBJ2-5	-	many	TGTGCCAGCAGCGGAAGGGACATAGAGCTTGGGACCCAGTACTTC	CASSGRDIELGTQYF
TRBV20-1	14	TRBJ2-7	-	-	TGCAGTGCTGCCCGATGGACAGAGACCTACGAGCAGTACTTC	CSAARWTETYEQYF
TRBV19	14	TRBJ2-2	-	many	TGTGCCAGTAGGCAGCAAAGGAACACCGGGGAGCTGTTTTTT	CASRQQRNTGELFF
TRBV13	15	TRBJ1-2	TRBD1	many	TGTGCCAGCCCCGAAGACAGGGGTAGGGACTATGGCTACACCTTC	CASPEDRGRDYGYTF
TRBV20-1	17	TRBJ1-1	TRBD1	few	TGCAGTGCAAAACCGCCCCCGGGACAGAATTTGAACACTGAAGCTTTCTTT	CSAKPPPGQNLNTEAFF
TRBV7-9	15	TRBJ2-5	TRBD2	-	TGTGCCAGCAGCGGGGGTAGCGGGTACCAAGAGACCCAGTACTTC	CASSGGSGYQETQYF
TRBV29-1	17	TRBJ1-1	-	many	TGCAGCGTTGGTTTCCCGCGGGTTGTGGGGAGGAACACTGAAGCTTTCTTT	CSVGFPRVVGRNTEAFF
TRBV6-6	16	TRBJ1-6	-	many	TGTGCCAGCAGTTACCCTATGGCCTTACAAAATTCACCCCTCCACTTT	CASSYPMALQNSPLHF
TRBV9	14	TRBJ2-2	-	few	TGTGCCAGCAGCGAGGGACATTCCACCGGGGAGCTGTTTTTT	CASSEGHSTGELFF
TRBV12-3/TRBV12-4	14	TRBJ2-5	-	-	TGTGCCAGCAGTTTATTTGCGGGGCAAGAGACCCAGTACTTC	CASSLFAGQETQYF
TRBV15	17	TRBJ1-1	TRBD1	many	TGTGCCACCAGCAGGCACTATGGAGGATCACAGGGGGCTGAAGCTTTCTTT	CATSRHYGGSQGAEAFF